Here is one T cell receptor (beta chain) with its context. Its specificity is unknown. Single viable CD3+CD4+CD8-CD45RO+ cells were sorted as the memory CD4+ T cells. Serostatus was set by detecting CMV pp150, pp28, p38, p52 IgG. The sample comes from a study of memory CD4+ T cells and cytomegalovirus serostatus. The overall study: Donors were healthy Belgian adults, fewer than ten CMV seropositive and some 24 seronegative. General observations from the study: CMV serostatus prediction reached median AUC approximately 0.96, or 0.89 with US-trained model.

Germline V gene lookup returns CDR1 SEHNR and CDR2 FQNEAQ (reference sequence). This CDR3 comprises 15 residues. Trimming took 5 bases from V and 7 from J; bases not matched to a gene: 7. Sequencing was performed with immunoSEQ multiplex PCR; in TCRdb, only in-frame clones are kept and a portion is missing. The data contain 50,000 or so clones, 82% of them singletons. The J gene is TRBJ1-4, the V gene TRBV7-9; 10 nucleotides match TRBD1. Material for sequencing was memory CD4+ T cells from blood. This sequence originates from an adult in good health and CMV-seronegative. The DNA for the CDR3 is TGTGCCAGCAGCGTAGGGACAGGGGTCGGTGAAAAACTGTTTTTT. Protein product: CASSVGTGVGEKLFF.